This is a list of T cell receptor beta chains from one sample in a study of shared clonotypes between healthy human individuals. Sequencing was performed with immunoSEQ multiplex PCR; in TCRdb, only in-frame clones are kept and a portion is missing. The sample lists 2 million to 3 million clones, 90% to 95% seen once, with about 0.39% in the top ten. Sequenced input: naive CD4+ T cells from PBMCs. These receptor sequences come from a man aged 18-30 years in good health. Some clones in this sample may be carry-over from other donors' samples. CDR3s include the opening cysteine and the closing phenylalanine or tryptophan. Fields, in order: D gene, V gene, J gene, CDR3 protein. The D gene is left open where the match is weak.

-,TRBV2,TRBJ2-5,CASMGGAETQYF
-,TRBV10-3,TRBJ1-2,CAISESGAGTYGYTF
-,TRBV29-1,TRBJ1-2,CSVESTNYGYTF
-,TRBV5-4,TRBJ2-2,CASSLGGQDTGELFF
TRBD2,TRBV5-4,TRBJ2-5,CASSLRLAGQETQYF
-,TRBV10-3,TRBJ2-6,CAIHQSGANVLTF
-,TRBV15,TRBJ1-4,CAASRSENEKLFF
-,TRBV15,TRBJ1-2,CATSRDTGRSLYGYTF
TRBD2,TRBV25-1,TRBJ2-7,CASSSLAGRYEQYF
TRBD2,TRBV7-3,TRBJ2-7,CASSLRGGPTSSYEQYF
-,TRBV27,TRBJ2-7,CASSLLSGSGDEQYF
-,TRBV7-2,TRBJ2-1,CASSLALALYNEQFF
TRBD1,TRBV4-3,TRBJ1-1,CASSQRDRGTEAFF
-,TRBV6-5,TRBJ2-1,CASSYSSDGYLNEQFF
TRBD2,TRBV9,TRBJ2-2,CASSPQLAGAGELFF
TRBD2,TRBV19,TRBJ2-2,CASTGLGTGELFF
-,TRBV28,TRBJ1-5,CATAGYPATLRGQPQHF
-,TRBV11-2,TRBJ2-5,CASSLDPQGPGRQETQYF
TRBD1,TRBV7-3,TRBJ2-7,CASSYPGQGIAQYF
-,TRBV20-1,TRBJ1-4,CSVRTDEKLFF
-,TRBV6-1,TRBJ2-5,CASSEFGQGGQTQYF
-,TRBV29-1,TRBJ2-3,CSVAGGTDTQYF
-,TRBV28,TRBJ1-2,CASHGGVLTNYGYTF
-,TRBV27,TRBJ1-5,CASSFRGARQPQHF
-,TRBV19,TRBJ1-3,CASSIEDSGNTIYF
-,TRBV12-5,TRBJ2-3,CASGLGAADTQYF
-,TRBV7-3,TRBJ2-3,CASSLWSGPNLNTDTQYF
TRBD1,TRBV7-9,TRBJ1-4,CASRPTGQGQKLFF
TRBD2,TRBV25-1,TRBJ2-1,CASSESLTGGPYNEQFF
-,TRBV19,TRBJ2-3,CASSIMENTQYF
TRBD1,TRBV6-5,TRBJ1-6,CASSRQGERSPLHF
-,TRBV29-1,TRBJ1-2,CSYTKLFNYGYTF
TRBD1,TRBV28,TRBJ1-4,CASKATGATNEKLFF
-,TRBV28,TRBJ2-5,CASSPRGTVETQYF
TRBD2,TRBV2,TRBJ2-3,CASKGLAGSTDTQYF
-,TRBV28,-,CASSLPDPYEQYF